The sequence of this TCR beta chain was determined in a study of shared clonotypes between healthy human individuals. Germline trimming cut 4 bases from V and 8 bases from J; bases unmatched to any gene: 13. The CDR3 totals 16 residues. Germline V gene lookup returns CDR1 KGHSY and CDR2 FQNENV. Whole-study findings and limits: Non-shared clonotypes displayed generation probabilities falling below those of clonotypes present in all four donors. Four donors shared approximately 5% of their naive CD4 clonotypes.

Concerning this clone itself: What it binds is not known.

Using approximately 200 ng DNA, tens of thousands of T cell genomes, the sorted-subset replicate PCRs were run. Here immunoSEQ multiplex PCR was the method, and the copy in TCRdb shows in-frame clones only, minus some. The repertoire holds some 650,000 clones, around 97% seen once, with 0.057% in the top ten. The V and J genes are TRBV16 and TRBJ1-4; 7 nucleotides align to TRBD1. The receptor's source is a woman aged 30 to 39 in good health. Sequencing was carried out using naive CD4+ T cells sorted from blood. Subset noted: CD45RA+ positively selected. In DNA, the CDR3 is TGTGCCAGCAGCCTGGAACCGGGACAGTGGTGGGAAAAACTGTTTTTT. Protein product: CASSLEPGQWWEKLFF. Complete variable domain (other parts from reference TRBV16 and TRBJ1-4): GEEVAQTPKHLVRGEGQKAKLYCAPIKGHSYVFWYQQVLKNEFKFLISFQNENVFDETGMPKERFSAKCLPNSPCSLEIQATKLEDSAVYFCASSLEPGQWWEKLFFGSGTQLSVL.